This entry features one TCR beta chain sequence. It has no known antigen specificity. Base qualities were left out, and no much larger clone turns up one base away. This sample is part of a study of response to subunit inactivated influenza vaccine (dated by TCRdb to 2017 to 2018). In terms of the full investigation: To follow how T cells responded to a trivalent subunit inactivated influenza vaccine, the researchers relied on deep quantitative profiling of the T cell receptor repertoire. Broad study findings and their caveats: According to the authors, only a limited number of new T cells may be recruited by each seasonal influenza vaccination.

The library was built by means of RT-PCR. The sequencing machine was an Illumina HiSeq 2500. The raw public data were reprocessed by TCRdb itself: fastp quality trimming at Q25, MiXCR clonotype calling, in-frame beta chains only. Duplicate CDR3 protein sequences are folded into a single record with the most common DNA and genes. This sample comprises 530,000 or so distinct CDR3 sequences, 10% to 15% of them detected only once. The top ten constitute roughly 10% of the sample. The source is a man in his fifties who received an inactivated influenza vaccine. Donor details come from another sample of the same person, matched by shared clones. The sample was PBMCs from blood, taken on the day of vaccination.

The CDR3 region reads CARKGKGGTEQYF. The bases are TGTGCCCGCAAGGGAAAGGGGGGGACCGAGCAGTACTTC. The V gene is TRBV27 and the J gene is TRBJ2-7, and TRBD2 may be the D gene, going by 7 matching bases. The V end loses 11 bases and the J end loses 6 bases, and a stretch of 20 bases separates them. From the germline V gene (reference sequence), CDR1 is MNHEY and CDR2 is SMNVEV. The CDR3 has 13 amino acids, counting the end cysteine and phenylalanine. This entry keeps only the CDR3 DNA: 39 bases, framed from base 1.